The clone carrying this T cell receptor (beta chain) occurred once. CDR1 is MNHNS, CDR2 SASEGT, per germline. The CDR3 length is 16 residues. V lost 2 bases to trimming and J lost 3 bases, with 17 bases between them. This sample is drawn from a study of shared clonotypes between healthy human individuals. Method: immunoSEQ multiplex PCR; TCRdb's copy keeps in-frame clones and lacks some. The sample lists hundreds of thousands of clones, more than 95% seen once, with about 0.057% in the top ten. This receptor was identified in a woman aged 30 to 39 in good health. The source material was naive CD4+ T cells sorted from blood. Specified subset: CD45RA+ positively selected. V gene TRBV6-1 combines with J gene TRBJ2-7; the D gene is possibly TRBD2 (7 bases). CDR3 DNA sequence: TGTGCCAGCAGTGAAATGCCCCGGGGAGGGGGCTACGAGCAGTACTTC. Residues: CASSEMPRGGGYEQYF.